The 21 T cell receptor beta chains listed next were all sequenced from one sample in a study of T cell repertoires in cytomegalovirus infection. These receptors have no identified antigens. TCRdb called the reads again in MiXCR, with one record for every CDR3 protein. The data show around 900,000 distinct CDR3 sequences, with roughly 30% seen just once and roughly 12% held by the top ten. This sample comprised cultured CD8+ T cells from PBMCs, obtained from culture after CMV antigen stimulation. These receptors all come from a human donor in good health (CMV status not recorded). Some clones in this sample may be carry-over from other donors' samples.

This clonotype was seen only once. The V gene is TRBV5-1, the J gene TRBJ2-1; 9 bases match TRBD2. Trimming at V came to 7 bases and at J to 2 bases, leaving 10 bases not matched to a gene. CDR1 and CDR2 (germline): SGHRS, YFSETQ. The CDR3 consists of 16 residues. The CDR3 protein is CASCGLAGETYNEQFF. CDR3 nucleotides: TGCGCCAGCTGCGGATTAGCGGGGGAAACCTACAATGAGCAGTTCTTC.

V is TRBV7-6 and J is TRBJ2-7; the D is unclear. This CDR3 region has 13 residues. Per germline, CDR1 SGHVS and CDR2 FNYEAQ. V lost 4 bases and J 3 bases, leaving 10 bases between the germline ends. CDR3 loop: CASSSSRNYEQYV. The CDR3, as DNA: TGTGCCAGCAGCTCGAGTCGGAACTACGAGCAGTACGTC.

This clonotype was observed at least ten times. The gene calls are TRBV7-9 and TRBJ2-2, with D tentatively TRBD1 (5 bases). The germline gives CDR1 SEHNR, CDR2 FQNEAQ (reference sequence). V lost 6 bases and J 1 base, leaving 18 bases between the germline ends. This CDR3 comprises 17 residues. The CDR3 region has the DNA TGTGCCAGCAGTTATCTCCAGGGCTGGGGGAACACCGGGGAGCTGTTTTTT. Protein: CASSYLQGWGNTGELFF.

This clonotype was detected ten times or more. The chain recombines TRBV7-2 with TRBJ1-1; a possible D gene is TRBD1 (6 bases). Germline V CDR1 and CDR2: SGHTA, FQGNSA. The CDR3 is 15 amino acids. The ends were cut back, 3 bases at V and 3 bases at J, with 14 bases in the middle. Here the CDR3 reads CASSFHGGAYTEAFF. DNA of the CDR3: TGTGCCAGCAGCTTCCACGGGGGCGCATACACTGAAGCTTTCTTT.

The chain uses TRBV20-1 and TRBJ1-3; D perhaps matches TRBD1 (6 bases). Trimming took off 5 bases at V and 4 bases at J, with 12 bases between the two ends. Germline CDR1 and CDR2: DFQATT and SNEGSKA (reference sequence). This CDR3 is 13 amino acids long. CDR3: CSAPNGQGNTIYF. CDR3 nucleotides: TGCAGTGCTCCTAACGGACAGGGAAACACCATATATTTT.

The chain uses TRBV28 and TRBJ2-3, with D uncertain. The CDR3 has 14 amino acids. V lost 4 bases, J lost 0 bases, and 8 bases lay in between. Germline values: CDR1 MDHEN, CDR2 SYDVKM. CDR3 amino acids: CASSSARSTDTQYF. The CDR3 DNA reads as TGTGCCAGCAGTTCGGCTCGTAGCACAGATACGCAGTATTTT. The full variable domain, with the rest looked up from reference TRBV28 and TRBJ2-3, is DVKVTQSSRYLVKRTGEKVFLECVQDMDHENMFWYRQDPGLGLRLIYFSYDVKMKEKGDIPEGYSVSREKKERFSLILESASTNQTSMYLCASSSARSTDTQYFGPGTRLTVL.

The rearrangement joins TRBV6-1 to TRBJ2-1; D unclear. V was trimmed by 2 bases and J by 8 bases, leaving 7 bases between them. Germline CDR1 is MNHNS and CDR2 is SASEGT. CDR3 length: 12 amino acids. The CDR3 loop is CASSELRDEQFF. Here the CDR3 DNA reads TGTGCCAGCAGTGAACTCCGGGATGAGCAGTTCTTC.

This rearrangement joins TRBV20-1 to TRBJ2-2; possibly TRBD1 for D (6 bases). V gave up 0 bases and J gave up 5 bases, with 13 bases separating them. The CDR3 is made up of 15 amino acids. Germline-derived CDR1 and CDR2 are DFQATT and SNEGSKA (reference sequence). CDR3 amino acids: CSARDVTGWTGELFF. Here the CDR3 DNA reads TGCAGTGCTAGAGATGTAACAGGGTGGACCGGGGAGCTGTTTTTT.

This clonotype was found once. The V and J genes are TRBV14 and TRBJ1-3, with 9 bases lining up with TRBD1. The CDR3 has 17 residues. After removal of 0 bases from V and 2 bases from J, the junction contained 5 bases not matched to a gene. The V gene's germline CDR1 is SGHDN and CDR2 FVKESK. CDR3 protein: CASSQEAQGAPGNTIYF. DNA for the CDR3: TGTGCCAGCAGCCAAGAGGCACAGGGGGCGCCTGGAAACACCATATATTTT. Together with reference TRBV14 and TRBJ1-3, the CDR3 gives the full variable domain: EAGVTQFPSHSVIEKGQTVTLRCDPISGHDNLYWYRRVMGKEIKFLLHFVKESKQDESGMPNNRFLAERTGGTYSTLKVQPAELEDSGVYFCASSQEAQGAPGNTIYFGEGSWLTVV.

This clonotype was counted many times. The chain employs TRBV28 and TRBJ1-5, with a tentative D call TRBD1 (6 bases). Germline values: CDR1 MDHEN, CDR2 SYDVKM. V dropped 7 bases and J dropped 5 bases, with 15 bases sitting between them. This CDR3 is built from 14 residues. CDR3 residues: CASTHPGADQPQHF. DNA for the CDR3: TGTGCCAGCACCCATCCGGGGGCGGATCAGCCCCAGCATTTT.

The chain is built from TRBV2 and TRBJ2-1; D is ambiguous. The length of the CDR3 is 13 residues. V lost 8 bases to trimming and J lost 8 bases, with 16 bases between them. Per germline, CDR1 SNHLY and CDR2 FYNNEI. The CDR3 loop reads CASGVGMTDEQFF. The CDR3 nucleotides are TGTGCCAGCGGCGTAGGGATGACGGATGAGCAGTTCTTC.

Notes on this clonotype: An end of the junction differs from the germline gene, which may be a read error. The V gene is TRBV5-3, the J gene TRBJ2-3; D is undetermined. TRBV5-3 is known as an ORF, though its function is uncertain. The CDR3 spans 15 residues. The CDR3 region has the DNA TGTGCCAGCAGCTCCCAGACAAGATTAACAGATACGCAGTATTTT. This translates into CASSSQTRLTDTQYF.

V and J are TRBV6-6 and TRBJ1-1; D unresolved. The CDR3 extends over 11 amino acids. Between the trimmed V and J ends, which lost 5 bases and 7 bases, there was a span of 8 bases. Germline V gene data show CDR1 as MNHNY and CDR2 as SVGAGI (reference sequence). The CDR3 sequence is CASSQTSEAFF. The CDR3 DNA sequence: TGTGCCAGCAGTCAGACCAGTGAAGCTTTCTTT.

This rearrangement joins TRBV4-1 to TRBJ1-1, with D tentatively TRBD1 (6 bases). This CDR3 is built from 15 residues. Germline CDR1 is MGHRA and CDR2 is YSYEKL. The germline V and J ends were trimmed by 0 bases and 4 bases, with 12 bases remaining between them. CDR3: CASSQDWGGATEAFF. CDR3 nucleotides: TGCGCCAGCAGCCAAGATTGGGGGGGGGCCACTGAAGCTTTCTTT.

This clonotype was observed many times. The chain uses TRBV7-2 and TRBJ2-2, with TRBD1 identical over 7 bases. CDR1 SGHTA and CDR2 FQGNSA come from the germline V gene. J gave up 7 bases and V 4 bases, and 6 bases lay outside the gene matches. There are 14 residues in the CDR3. The CDR3 loop is CASSSHRGFGELFF. In DNA form, the CDR3 reads TGTGCCAGCAGCTCACACAGGGGATTCGGGGAGCTGTTTTTT. The complete variable domain, with remaining parts taken from reference TRBV7-2 and TRBJ2-2, reads GAGVSQSPSNKVTEKGKDVELRCDPISGHTALYWYRQSLGQGLEFLIYFQGNSAPDKSGLPSDRFSAERTGGSVSTLTIQRTQQEDSAVYLCASSSHRGFGELFFGEGSRLTVL.

This clonotype occurred many times. The chain couples TRBV7-2 to TRBJ2-5, with D possibly matching TRBD2 (5 bases). Trimming shortened V by 4 bases and J by 5 bases, and 17 bases separated the two germline ends. The germline V gene has CDR1 SGHTA and CDR2 FQGNSA. The CDR3 has 15 amino acids. The CDR3 reads CASSSRASNWETQYF. CDR3 DNA sequence: TGTGCCAGCAGCTCGCGGGCCTCAAATTGGGAGACCCAGTACTTC.

This clonotype was detected many times. The chain uses TRBV27 and TRBJ2-6; D ambiguous. V gave up 0 bases and J gave up 0 bases, with 3 bases separating them. The CDR3 extends over 15 amino acids. CDR1 MNHEY and CDR2 SMNVEV come from the germline V gene (reference sequence). CDR3 region: CASSLSGSGANVLTF. The CDR3 nucleotides read TGTGCCAGCAGTTTATCAGGCTCTGGGGCCAACGTCCTGACTTTC.

This clonotype showed up many times. The V and J genes are TRBV19 and TRBJ2-3; the match to TRBD2 covers 10 bases. This CDR3 comprises 17 residues. Germline values: CDR1 LNHDA, CDR2 SQIVND (reference sequence). V shed 4 bases, J shed 0 bases, and the junction held 7 bases outside the gene matches. CDR3 coding DNA: TGTGCCAGTAGTACCCGAGGACTAGCGGCTAGCACAGATACGCAGTATTTT. Its translation is CASSTRGLAASTDTQYF.

The chain uses TRBV10-2 and TRBJ1-1; tentative D call: TRBD1 (5 bases). The germline V gene has CDR1 WSHSY and CDR2 SAAADI. The CDR3 runs 14 residues. Trimming removed 0 bases at V and 4 bases at J, with 9 bases between. This CDR3 is CASSESPGSTEAFF. CDR3 coding DNA: TGCGCCAGCAGTGAGTCCCCAGGGAGCACTGAAGCTTTCTTT.

The chain is built from TRBV12-3 or TRBV12-4 and TRBJ1-2; no reliable D call. V shed 7 bases and J shed 0 bases, with 15 bases lying between them. The CDR3 has 15 residues. The CDR3 sequence: CASTLGRTANYGYTF. CDR3 DNA sequence: TGTGCCAGCACCCTGGGCAGAACAGCTAACTATGGCTACACCTTC.

V gene TRBV20-1 combines with J gene TRBJ1-6; unclear D gene. Trimming took off 8 bases at V and 0 bases at J, with 14 bases between the two ends. This CDR3 has 15 residues. Germline V CDR1 and CDR2: DFQATT, SNEGSKA (reference sequence). Written as DNA, the CDR3 is TGCAGTCTCTTCTTGTGGAGCTCCTATAATTCACCCCTCCACTTT. Encoded protein: CSLFLWSSYNSPLHF.